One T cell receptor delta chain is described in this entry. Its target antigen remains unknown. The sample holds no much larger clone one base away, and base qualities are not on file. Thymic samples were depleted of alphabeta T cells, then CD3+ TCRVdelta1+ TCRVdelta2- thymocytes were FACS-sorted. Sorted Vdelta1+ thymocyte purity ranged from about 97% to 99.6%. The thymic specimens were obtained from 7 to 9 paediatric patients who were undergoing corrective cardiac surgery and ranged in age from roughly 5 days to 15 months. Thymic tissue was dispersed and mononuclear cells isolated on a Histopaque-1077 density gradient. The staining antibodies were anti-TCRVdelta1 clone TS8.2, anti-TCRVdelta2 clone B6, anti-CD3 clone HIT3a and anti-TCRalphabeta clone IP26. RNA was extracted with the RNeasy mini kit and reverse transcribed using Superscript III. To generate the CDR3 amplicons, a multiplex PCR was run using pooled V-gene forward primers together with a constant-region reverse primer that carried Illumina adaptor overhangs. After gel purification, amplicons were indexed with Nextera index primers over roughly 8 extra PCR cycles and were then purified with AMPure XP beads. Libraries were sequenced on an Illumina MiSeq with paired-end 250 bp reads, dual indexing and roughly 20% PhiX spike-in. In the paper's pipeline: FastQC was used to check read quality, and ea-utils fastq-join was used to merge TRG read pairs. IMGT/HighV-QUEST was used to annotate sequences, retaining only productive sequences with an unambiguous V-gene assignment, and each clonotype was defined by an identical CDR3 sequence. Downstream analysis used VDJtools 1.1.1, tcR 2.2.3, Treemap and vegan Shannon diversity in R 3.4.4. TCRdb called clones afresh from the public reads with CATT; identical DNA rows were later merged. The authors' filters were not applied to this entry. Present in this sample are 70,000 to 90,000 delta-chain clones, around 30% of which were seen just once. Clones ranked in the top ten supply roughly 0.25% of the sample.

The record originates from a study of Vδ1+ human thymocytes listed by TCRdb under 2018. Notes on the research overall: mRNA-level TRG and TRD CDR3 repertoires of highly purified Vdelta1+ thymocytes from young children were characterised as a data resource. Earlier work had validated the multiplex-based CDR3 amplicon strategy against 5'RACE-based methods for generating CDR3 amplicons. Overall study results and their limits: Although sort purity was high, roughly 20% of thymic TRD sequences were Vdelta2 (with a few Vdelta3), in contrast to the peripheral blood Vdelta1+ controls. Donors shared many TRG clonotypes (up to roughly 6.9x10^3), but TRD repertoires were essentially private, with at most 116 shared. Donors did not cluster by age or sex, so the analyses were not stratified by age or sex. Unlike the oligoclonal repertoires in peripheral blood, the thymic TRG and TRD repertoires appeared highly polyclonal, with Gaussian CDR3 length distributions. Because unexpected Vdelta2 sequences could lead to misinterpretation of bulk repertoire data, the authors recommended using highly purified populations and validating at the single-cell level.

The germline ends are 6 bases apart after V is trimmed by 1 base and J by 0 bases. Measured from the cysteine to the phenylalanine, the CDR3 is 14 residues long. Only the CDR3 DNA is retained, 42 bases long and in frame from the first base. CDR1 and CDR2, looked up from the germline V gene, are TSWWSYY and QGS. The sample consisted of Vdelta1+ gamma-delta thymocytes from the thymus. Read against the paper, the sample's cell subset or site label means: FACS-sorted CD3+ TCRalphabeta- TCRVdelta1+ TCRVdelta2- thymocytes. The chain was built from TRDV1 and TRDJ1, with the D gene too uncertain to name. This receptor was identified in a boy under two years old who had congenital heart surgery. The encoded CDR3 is CALGERAYTDKLIF. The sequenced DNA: TGTGCTCTTGGGGAACGAGCGTACACCGATAAACTCATCTTT.